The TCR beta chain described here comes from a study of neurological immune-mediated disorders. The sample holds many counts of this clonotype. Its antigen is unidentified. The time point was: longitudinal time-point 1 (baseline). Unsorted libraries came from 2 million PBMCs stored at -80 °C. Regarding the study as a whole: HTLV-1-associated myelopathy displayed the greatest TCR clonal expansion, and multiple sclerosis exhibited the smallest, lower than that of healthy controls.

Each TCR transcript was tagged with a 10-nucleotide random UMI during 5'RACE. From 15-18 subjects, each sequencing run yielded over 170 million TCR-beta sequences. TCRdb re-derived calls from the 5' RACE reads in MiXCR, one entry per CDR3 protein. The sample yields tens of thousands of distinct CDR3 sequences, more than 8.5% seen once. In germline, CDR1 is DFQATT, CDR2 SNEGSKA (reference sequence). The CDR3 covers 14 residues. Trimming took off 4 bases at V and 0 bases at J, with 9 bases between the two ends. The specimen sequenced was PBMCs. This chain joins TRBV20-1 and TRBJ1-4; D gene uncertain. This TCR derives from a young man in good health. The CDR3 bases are TGCAGTGCTAAAGGGAGTGCAACTAATGAAAAACTGTTTTTT. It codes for CSAKGSATNEKLFF.